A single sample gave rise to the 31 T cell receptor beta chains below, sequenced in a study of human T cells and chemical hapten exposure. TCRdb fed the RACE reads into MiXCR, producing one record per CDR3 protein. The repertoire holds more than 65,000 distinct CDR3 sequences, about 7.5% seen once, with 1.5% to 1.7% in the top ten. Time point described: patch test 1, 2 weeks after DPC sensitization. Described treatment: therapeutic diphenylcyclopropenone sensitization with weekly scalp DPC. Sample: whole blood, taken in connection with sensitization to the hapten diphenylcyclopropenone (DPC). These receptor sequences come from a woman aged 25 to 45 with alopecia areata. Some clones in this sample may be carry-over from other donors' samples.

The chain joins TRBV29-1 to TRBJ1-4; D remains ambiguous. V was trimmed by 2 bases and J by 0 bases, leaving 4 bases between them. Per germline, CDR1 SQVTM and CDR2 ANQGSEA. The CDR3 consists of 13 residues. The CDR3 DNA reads TGCAGCGTTGAACAGGCAACTAATGAAAAACTGTTTTTT. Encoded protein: CSVEQATNEKLFF.

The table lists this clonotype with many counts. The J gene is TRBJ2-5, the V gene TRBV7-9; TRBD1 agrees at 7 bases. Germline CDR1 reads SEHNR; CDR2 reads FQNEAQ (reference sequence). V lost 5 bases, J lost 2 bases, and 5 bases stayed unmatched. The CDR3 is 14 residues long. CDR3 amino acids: CASSPTGKQETQYF. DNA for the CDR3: TGTGCCAGCAGCCCGACAGGGAAACAAGAGACCCAGTACTTC.

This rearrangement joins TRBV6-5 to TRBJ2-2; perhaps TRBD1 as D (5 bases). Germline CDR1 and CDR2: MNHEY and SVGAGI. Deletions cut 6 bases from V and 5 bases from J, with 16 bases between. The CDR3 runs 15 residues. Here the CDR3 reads CASRPRGRTTGELFF. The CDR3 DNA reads TGTGCCAGCAGACCCCGCGGACGGACAACCGGGGAGCTGTTTTTT.

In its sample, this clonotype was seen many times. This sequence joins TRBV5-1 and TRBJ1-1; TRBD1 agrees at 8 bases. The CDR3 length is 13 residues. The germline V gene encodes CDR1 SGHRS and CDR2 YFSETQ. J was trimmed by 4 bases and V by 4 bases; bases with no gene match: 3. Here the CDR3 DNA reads TGCGCCAGCAGCCCCGGACAGGGCACTGAAGCTTTCTTT. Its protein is CASSPGQGTEAFF.

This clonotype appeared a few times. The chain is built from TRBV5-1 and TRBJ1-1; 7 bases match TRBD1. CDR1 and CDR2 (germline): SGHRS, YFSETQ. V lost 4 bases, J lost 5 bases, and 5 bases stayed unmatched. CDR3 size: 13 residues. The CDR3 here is CASSPGQETEAFF. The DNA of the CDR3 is TGCGCCAGCAGCCCCGGACAGGAGACTGAAGCTTTCTTT.

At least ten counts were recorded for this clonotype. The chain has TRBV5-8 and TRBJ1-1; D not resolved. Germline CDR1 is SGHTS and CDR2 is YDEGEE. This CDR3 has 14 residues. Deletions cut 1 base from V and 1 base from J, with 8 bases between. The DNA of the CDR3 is TGTGCCAGCAGCTTGTATATCTCGAACACTGAAGCTTTCTTT. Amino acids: CASSLYISNTEAFF.

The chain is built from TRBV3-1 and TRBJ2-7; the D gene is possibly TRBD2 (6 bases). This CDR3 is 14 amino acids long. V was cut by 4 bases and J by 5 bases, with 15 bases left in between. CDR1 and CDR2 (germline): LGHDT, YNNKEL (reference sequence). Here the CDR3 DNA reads TGTGCCAGCAGCCCGCCGTGGGGGGTGCACGAGCAGTACTTC. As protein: CASSPPWGVHEQYF.

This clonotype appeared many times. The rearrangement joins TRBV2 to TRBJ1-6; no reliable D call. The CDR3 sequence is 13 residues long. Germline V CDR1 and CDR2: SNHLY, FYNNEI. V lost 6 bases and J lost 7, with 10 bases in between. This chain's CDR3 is CASSGEKNSPLHF. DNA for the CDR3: TGTGCCAGCAGCGGGGAGAAAAATTCACCCCTCCACTTT. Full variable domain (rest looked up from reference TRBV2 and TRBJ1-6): EPEVTQTPSHQVTQMGQEVILRCVPISNHLYFYWYRQILGQKVEFLVSFYNNEISEKSEIFDDQFSVERPDGSNFTLKIRSTKLEDSAMYFCASSGEKNSPLHFGNGTRLTVT.

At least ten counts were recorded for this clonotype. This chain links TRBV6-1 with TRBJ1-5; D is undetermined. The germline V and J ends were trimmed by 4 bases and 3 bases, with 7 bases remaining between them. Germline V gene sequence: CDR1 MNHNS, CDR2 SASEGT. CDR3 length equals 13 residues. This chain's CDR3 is CASSANLNQPQHF. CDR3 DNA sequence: TGTGCCAGCAGTGCGAACCTCAATCAGCCCCAGCATTTT.

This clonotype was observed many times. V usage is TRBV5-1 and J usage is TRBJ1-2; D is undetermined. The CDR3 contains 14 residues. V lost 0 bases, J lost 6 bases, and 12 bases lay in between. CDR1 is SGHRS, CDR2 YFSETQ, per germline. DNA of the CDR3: TGCGCCAGCAGCTTGGCCCACAGAGGCCATGGCTACACCTTC. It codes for CASSLAHRGHGYTF.

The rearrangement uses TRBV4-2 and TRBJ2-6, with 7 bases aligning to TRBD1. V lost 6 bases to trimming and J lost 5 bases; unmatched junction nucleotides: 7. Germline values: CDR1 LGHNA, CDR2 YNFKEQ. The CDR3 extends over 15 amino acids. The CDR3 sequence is CASSRTGAWANVLTF. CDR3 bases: TGTGCCAGCAGTCGAACAGGGGCCTGGGCCAACGTCCTGACTTTC.

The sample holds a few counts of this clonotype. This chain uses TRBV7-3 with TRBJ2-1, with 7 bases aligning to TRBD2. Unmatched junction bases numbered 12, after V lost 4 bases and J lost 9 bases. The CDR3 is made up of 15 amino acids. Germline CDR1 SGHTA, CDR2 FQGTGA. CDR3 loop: CASSSYEAGHGEQFF. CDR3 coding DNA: TGTGCCAGCAGCTCCTATGAAGCGGGGCACGGTGAGCAGTTCTTC.

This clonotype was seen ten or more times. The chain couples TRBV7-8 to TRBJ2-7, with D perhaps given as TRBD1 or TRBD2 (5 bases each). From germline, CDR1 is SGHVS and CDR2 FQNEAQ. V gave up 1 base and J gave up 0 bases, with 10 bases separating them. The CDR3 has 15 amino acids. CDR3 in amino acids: CASSLESGSSYEQYF. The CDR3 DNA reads TGTGCCAGCAGCTTAGAATCAGGGAGCTCCTACGAGCAGTACTTC.

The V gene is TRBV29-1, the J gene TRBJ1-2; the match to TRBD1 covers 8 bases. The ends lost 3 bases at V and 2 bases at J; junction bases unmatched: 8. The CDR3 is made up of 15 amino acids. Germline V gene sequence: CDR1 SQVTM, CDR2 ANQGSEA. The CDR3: CSVDGSGGANYGYTF. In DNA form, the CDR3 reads TGCAGCGTTGATGGGTCAGGGGGCGCGAACTATGGCTACACCTTC.

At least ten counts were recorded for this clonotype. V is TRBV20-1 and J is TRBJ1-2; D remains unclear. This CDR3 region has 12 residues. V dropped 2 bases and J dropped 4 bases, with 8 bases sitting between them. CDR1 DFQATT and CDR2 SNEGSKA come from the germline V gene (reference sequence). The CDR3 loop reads CSARMGVYGYTF. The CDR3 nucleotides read TGCAGTGCTAGAATGGGAGTCTATGGCTACACCTTC.

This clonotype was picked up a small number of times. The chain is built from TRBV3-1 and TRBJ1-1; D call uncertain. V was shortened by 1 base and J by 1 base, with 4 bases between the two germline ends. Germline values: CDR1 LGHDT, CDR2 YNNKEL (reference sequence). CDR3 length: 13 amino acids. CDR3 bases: TGTGCCAGCAGCCAAGGCAAGAACACTGAAGCTTTCTTT. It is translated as CASSQGKNTEAFF. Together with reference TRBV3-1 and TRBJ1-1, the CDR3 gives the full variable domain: DTAVSQTPKYLVTQMGNDKSIKCEQNLGHDTMYWYKQDSKKFLKIMFSYNNKELIINETVPNRFSPKSPDKAHLNLHINSLELGDSAVYFCASSQGKNTEAFFGQGTRLTVV.

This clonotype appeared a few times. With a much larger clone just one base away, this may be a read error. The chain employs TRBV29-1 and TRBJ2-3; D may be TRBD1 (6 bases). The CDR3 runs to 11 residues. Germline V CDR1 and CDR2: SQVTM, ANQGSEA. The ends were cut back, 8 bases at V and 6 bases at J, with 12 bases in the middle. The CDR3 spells CSRVGADTQYF. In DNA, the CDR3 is TGCAGCCGTGTGGGGGCCGATACGCAGTATTTT.

In DNA form, the CDR3 reads TGTGCCACCAGCAGAGATCACAATTACAATGAGCAGTTCTTC. The encoded protein is CATSRDHNYNEQFF. This chain uses TRBV15 with TRBJ2-1, with D uncertain. CDR1 and CDR2 (germline): LNHNV, YYDKDF (reference sequence). Trimming left V 0 bases short and J 4 bases short, with 7 bases between. The CDR3 consists of 14 residues.

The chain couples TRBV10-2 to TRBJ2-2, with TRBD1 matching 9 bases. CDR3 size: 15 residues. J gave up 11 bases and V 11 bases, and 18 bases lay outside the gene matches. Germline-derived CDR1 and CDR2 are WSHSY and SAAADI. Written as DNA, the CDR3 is TGCGCCGCAAGCCGGGACAGGGTGGGGCCTTTAGAGCTGTTTTTT. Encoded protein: CAASRDRVGPLELFF.

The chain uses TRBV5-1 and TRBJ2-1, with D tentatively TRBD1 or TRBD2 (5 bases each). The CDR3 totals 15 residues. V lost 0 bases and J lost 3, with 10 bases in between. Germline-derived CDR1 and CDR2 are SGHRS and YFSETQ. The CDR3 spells CASSLGQRVYNEQFF. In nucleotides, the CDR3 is TGCGCCAGCAGCTTGGGACAGAGGGTCTACAATGAGCAGTTCTTC.

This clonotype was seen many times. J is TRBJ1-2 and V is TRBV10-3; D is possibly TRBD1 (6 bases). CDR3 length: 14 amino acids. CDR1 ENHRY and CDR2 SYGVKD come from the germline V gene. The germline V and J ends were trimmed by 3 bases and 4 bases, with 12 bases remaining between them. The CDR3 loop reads CAISDRGGGYGYTF. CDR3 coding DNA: TGTGCCATCAGTGACCGAGGGGGTGGCTATGGCTACACCTTC.

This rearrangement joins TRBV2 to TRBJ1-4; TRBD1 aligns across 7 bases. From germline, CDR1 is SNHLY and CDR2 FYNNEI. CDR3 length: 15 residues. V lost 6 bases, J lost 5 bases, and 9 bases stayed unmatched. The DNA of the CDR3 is TGTGCCAGCAGCGAAATGGGACAGAAAAATGAAAAACTGTTTTTT. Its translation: CASSEMGQKNEKLFF.

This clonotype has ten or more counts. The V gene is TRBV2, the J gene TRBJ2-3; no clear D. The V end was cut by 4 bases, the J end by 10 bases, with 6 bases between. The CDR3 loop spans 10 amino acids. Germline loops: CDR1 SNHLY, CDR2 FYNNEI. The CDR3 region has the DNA TGTGCCAGCAGTGTCCGCTCGCAGTATTTT. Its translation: CASSVRSQYF.

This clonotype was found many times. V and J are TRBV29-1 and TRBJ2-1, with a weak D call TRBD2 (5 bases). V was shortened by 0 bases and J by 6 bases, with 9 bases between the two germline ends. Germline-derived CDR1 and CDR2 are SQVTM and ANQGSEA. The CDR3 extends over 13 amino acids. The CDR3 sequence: CSVEDWRRNEQFF. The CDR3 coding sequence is TGCAGCGTTGAAGATTGGAGGCGCAATGAGCAGTTCTTC.

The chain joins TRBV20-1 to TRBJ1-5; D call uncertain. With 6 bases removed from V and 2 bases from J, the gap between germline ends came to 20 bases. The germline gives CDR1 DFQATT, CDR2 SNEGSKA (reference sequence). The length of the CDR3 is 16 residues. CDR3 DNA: TGCAGTGCATCCTCCAGTTCGGGTGGCGGCAATCAGCCCCAGCATTTT. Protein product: CSASSSSGGGNQPQHF.

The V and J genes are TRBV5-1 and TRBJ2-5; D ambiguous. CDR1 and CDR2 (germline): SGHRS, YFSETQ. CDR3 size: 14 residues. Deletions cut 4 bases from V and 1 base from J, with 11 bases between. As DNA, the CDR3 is TGCGCCAGCAGCCCGACCGAACCCCAAGAGACCCAGTACTTC. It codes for CASSPTEPQETQYF.

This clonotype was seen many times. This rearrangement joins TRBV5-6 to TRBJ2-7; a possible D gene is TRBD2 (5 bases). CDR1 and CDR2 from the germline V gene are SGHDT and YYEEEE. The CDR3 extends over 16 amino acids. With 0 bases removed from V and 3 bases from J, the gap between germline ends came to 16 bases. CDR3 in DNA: TGTGCCAGCAGCTTGGCTGAGAGGGCCTCGGGCTACGAGCAGTACTTC. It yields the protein CASSLAERASGYEQYF.

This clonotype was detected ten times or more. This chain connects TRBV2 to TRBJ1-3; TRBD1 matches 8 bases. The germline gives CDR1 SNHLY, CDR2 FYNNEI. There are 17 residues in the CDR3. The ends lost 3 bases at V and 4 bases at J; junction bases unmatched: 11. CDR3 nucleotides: TGTGCCAGCAGTGATTCGGGCGAGACAGGGGTCGGAAACACCATATATTTT. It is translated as CASSDSGETGVGNTIYF.

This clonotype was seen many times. CDR3 DNA: TGTGCCACCTCTTCGGGGACAGGGATTACAGATACGCAGTATTTT. Translating it yields CATSSGTGITDTQYF. The rearrangement links TRBV12-3 or TRBV12-4 to TRBJ2-3; TRBD1 matches 9 bases. The V gene end was trimmed by 10 bases and the J gene end by 3 bases; junction bases not matched to a gene: 11. This CDR3 is 15 amino acids long.

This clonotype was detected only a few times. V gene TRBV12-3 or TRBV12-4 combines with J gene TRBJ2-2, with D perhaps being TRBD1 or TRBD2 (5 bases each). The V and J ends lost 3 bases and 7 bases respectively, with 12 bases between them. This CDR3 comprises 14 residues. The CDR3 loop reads CASSLRGGHGELFF. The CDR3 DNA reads TGTGCCAGCAGTTTGAGGGGTGGGCACGGGGAGCTGTTTTTT.

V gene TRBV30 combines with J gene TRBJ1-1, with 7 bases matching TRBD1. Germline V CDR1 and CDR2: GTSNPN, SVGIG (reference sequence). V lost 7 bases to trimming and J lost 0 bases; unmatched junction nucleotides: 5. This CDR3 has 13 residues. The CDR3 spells CAYKGQLNTEAFF. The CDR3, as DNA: TGTGCCTACAAGGGACAGCTGAACACTGAAGCTTTCTTT.